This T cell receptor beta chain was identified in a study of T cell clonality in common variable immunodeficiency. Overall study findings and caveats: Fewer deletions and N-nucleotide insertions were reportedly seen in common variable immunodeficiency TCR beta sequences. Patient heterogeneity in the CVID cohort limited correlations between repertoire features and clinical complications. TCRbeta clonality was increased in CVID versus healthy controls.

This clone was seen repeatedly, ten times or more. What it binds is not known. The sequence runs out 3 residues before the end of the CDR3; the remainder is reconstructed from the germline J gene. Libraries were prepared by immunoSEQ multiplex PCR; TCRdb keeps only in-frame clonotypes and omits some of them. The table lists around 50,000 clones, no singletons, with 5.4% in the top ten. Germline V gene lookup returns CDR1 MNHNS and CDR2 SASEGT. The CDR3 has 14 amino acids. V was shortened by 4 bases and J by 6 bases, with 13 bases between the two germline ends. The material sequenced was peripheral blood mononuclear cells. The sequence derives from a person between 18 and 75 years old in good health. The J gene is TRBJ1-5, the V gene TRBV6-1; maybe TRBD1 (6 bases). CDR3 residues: CASSGQVVGQPQHF. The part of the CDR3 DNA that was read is TGTGCCAGCAGTGGACAGGTAGTGGGTCAGCCC.